The 10 T cell receptor beta chains below all came from one sample that was sequenced in a study of response to subunit inactivated influenza vaccine. One entry per CDR3 protein, called by TCRdb with MiXCR from the RT-PCR reads. The sample includes approximately 700,000 distinct CDR3 sequences, approximately 14% of them seen just once. Sequencing was performed on PBMCs from blood, taken about 11 days after vaccination. These receptors were taken from a man in his fifties or sixties who received an inactivated influenza vaccine.

This clonotype was picked up a small number of times. This rearrangement joins TRBV12-3 or TRBV12-4 to TRBJ2-7; 8 bases align to TRBD2. V was clipped by 8 bases and J by 0 bases; unmatched bases: 6. The CDR3 consists of 14 residues. Here the CDR3 DNA reads TGTGCCAGCCGAGATAGCGGGATCTCCTACGAGCAGTACTTC. Residues: CASRDSGISYEQYF.

This clonotype was picked up a small number of times. This rearrangement joins TRBV20-1 to TRBJ1-1; no firm D call. Trimming pared 5 bases from V and 5 bases from J, leaving 9 bases between. This CDR3 has 11 amino acids. Germline CDR1 reads DFQATT; CDR2 reads SNEGSKA (reference sequence). CDR3 DNA: TGCAGTGCTCTCCCCGGTACTGAAGCTTTCTTT. Its protein product is CSALPGTEAFF.

This clonotype was observed a few times. V and J are TRBV3-1 and TRBJ2-4; D gene unclear. Deletions cut 4 bases from V and 3 bases from J, with 16 bases between. CDR3 length: 16 residues. CDR1 is LGHDT, CDR2 YNNKEL, per germline (reference sequence). The CDR3 sequence is CASSPPDARSKNIQYF. The CDR3 DNA follows: TGTGCCAGCAGCCCGCCCGACGCGCGGAGCAAAAACATTCAGTACTTC.

This clonotype was seen ten or more times. This chain links TRBV9 with TRBJ2-7; no clear D gene. The CDR3 length is 11 residues. V dropped 3 bases and J dropped 4 bases, with 5 bases sitting between them. Germline CDR1 is SGDLS and CDR2 is YYNGEE. The CDR3 bases are TGTGCCAGCAGCGACGCATACGAGCAGTACTTC. Translating gives CASSDAYEQYF. The entire variable domain, with the rest obtained from reference TRBV9 and TRBJ2-7, is as follows: DSGVTQTPKHLITATGQRVTLRCSPRSGDLSVYWYQQSLDQGLQFLIQYYNGEERAKGNILERFSAQQFPDLHSELNLSSLELGDSALYFCASSDAYEQYFGPGTRLTVT.

There are a few counts of this clonotype. The rearrangement uses TRBV6-2 or TRBV6-3 and TRBJ2-2; no clear D. The CDR3 totals 15 residues. Trimming took off 6 bases at V and 5 bases at J, with 16 bases between the two ends. CDR1 is MNHEY and CDR2 is SVGEGT in the germline V gene. CDR3 region: CASSKQSSPTGELFF. The CDR3 region has the DNA TGTGCCAGCAGCAAACAGTCATCTCCGACCGGGGAGCTGTTTTTT.

J is TRBJ1-1 and V is TRBV6-2 or TRBV6-3; D is ambiguous. Germline loops: CDR1 MNHEY, CDR2 SVGEGT. V lost 5 bases and J lost 5, with 15 bases in between. The CDR3 has 14 residues. CDR3 DNA sequence: TGTGCCAGCAGTCCCCGGGTGGAGAGGACTGAAGCTTTCTTT. Its protein product is CASSPRVERTEAFF.

The table lists this clonotype with a few counts. The CDR3 reads CASNLRGGGILYEQYF. DNA for the CDR3: TGTGCCAGCAATCTTAGGGGCGGGGGAATACTTTACGAGCAGTACTTC. The chain recombines TRBV28 with TRBJ2-7; 7 bases line up with TRBD2. Trimming took 7 bases from V and 4 from J; bases not matched to a gene: 16. Germline CDR1 and CDR2: MDHEN and SYDVKM. The length of the CDR3 is 16 residues.

This clonotype was recorded a few times. CDR3 nucleotide sequence: TGTGCCAGCAGTTTCGGGACAGGGGACGAGGGAAAAGGCTACACCTTC. It encodes CASSFGTGDEGKGYTF. The chain joins TRBV12-3 or TRBV12-4 to TRBJ1-2; TRBD1 agrees at 10 bases. Losses at the gene ends were 3 bases for V and 8 bases for J; bases not matched to a gene: 12. There are 16 residues in the CDR3.

This clonotype was detected many times. V is TRBV2 and J is TRBJ2-1; D is unresolved. The CDR3 extends over 13 amino acids. Germline lookup yields CDR1 SNHLY and CDR2 FYNNEI. With 9 bases removed from V and 0 bases from J, the gap between germline ends came to 9 bases. CDR3 in DNA: TGTGCCAGGACGGATAGCTCCTACAATGAGCAGTTCTTC. It specifies CARTDSSYNEQFF.

This clonotype was found many times. V is TRBV29-1 and J is TRBJ2-2; 9 nucleotides match TRBD1. V trimming: 7 bases; J trimming: 6 bases; junction bases outside the gene matches: 15. This CDR3 comprises 16 residues. Germline V gene data show CDR1 as SQVTM and CDR2 as ANQGSEA. The DNA for the CDR3 is TGCAGCGCTTCTGCCACAGGACAGGGGTTTTCCGGGGAGCTGTTTTTT. Residues: CSASATGQGFSGELFF.